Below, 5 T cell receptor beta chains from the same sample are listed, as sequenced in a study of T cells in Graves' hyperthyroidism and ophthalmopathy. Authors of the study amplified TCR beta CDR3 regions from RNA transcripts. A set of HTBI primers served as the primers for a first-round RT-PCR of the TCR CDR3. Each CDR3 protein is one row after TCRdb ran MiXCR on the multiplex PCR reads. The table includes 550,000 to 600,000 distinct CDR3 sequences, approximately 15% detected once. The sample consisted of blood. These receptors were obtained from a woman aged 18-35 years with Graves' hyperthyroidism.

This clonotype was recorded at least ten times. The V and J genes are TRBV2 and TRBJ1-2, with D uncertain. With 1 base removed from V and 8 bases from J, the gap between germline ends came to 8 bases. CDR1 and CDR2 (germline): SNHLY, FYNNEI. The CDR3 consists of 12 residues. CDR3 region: CASSEEGRGYTF. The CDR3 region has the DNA TGTGCCAGCAGTGAAGAGGGTCGCGGCTACACCTTC.

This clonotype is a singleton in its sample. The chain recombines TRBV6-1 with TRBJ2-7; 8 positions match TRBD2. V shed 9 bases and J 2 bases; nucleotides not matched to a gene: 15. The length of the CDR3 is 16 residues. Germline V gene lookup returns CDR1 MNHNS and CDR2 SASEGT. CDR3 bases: TGTGCCAGTAGTCCCAAGGCACTAGCGGTGGCCTACGAGCAGTACTTC. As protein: CASSPKALAVAYEQYF.

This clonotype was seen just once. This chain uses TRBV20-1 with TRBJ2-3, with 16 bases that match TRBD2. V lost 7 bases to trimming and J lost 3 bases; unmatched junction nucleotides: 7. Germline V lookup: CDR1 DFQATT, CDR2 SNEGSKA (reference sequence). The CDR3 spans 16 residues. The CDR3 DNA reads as TGCAGTGTAGCCGGGACTAGCGGGGGGGTGACAGATACGCAGTATTTT. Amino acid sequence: CSVAGTSGGVTDTQYF.

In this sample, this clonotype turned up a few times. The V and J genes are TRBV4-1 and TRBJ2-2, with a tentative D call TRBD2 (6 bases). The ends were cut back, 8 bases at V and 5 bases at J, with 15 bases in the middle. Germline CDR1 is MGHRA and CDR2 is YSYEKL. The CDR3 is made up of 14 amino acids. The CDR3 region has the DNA TGCGCCAGCGGGATGGTGGAGGGGACCGGGGAGCTGTTTTTT. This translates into CASGMVEGTGELFF.

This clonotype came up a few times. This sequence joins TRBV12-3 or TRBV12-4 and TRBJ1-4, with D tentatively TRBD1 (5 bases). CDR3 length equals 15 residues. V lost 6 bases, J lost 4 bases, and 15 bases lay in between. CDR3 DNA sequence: TGTGCCAGCAGCCCCACAGGACACCATAATGAAAAACTGTTTTTT. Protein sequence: CASSPTGHHNEKLFF.